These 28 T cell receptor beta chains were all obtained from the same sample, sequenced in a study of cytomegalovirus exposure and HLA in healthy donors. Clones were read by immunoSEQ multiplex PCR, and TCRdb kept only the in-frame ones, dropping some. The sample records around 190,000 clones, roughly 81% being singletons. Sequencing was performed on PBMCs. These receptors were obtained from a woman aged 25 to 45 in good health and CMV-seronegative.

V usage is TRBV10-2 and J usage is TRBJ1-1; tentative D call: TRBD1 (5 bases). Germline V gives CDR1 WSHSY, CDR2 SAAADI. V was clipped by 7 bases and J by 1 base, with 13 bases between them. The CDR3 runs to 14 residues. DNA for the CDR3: TGCGCCAGCAAACCTCAGGGCCCGAACACTGAAGCTTTCTTT. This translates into CASKPQGPNTEAFF.

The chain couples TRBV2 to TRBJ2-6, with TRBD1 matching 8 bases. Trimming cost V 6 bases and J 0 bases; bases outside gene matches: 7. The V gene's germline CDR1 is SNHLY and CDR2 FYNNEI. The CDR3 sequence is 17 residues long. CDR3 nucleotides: TGTGCCAGCAGAAAGGACAGGGTCCTCTCTGGGGCCAACGTCCTGACTTTC. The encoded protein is CASRKDRVLSGANVLTF. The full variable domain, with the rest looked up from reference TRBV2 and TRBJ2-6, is EPEVTQTPSHQVTQMGQEVILRCVPISNHLYFYWYRQILGQKVEFLVSFYNNEISEKSEIFDDQFSVERPDGSNFTLKIRSTKLEDSAMYFCASRKDRVLSGANVLTFGAGSRLTVL.

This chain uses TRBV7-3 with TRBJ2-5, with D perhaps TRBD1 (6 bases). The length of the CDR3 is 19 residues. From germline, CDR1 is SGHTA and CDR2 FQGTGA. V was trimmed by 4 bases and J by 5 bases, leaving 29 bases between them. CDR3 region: CASSSLSLGADLSRETQYF. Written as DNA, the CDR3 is TGTGCCAGCAGCTCTCTATCGCTGGGGGCAGATCTTTCTAGGGAGACCCAGTACTTC. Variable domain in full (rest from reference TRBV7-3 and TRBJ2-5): GAGVSQTPSNKVTEKGKYVELRCDPISGHTALYWYRQSLGQGPEFLIYFQGTGAADDSGLPNDRFFAVRPEGSVSTLKIQRTERGDSAVYLCASSSLSLGADLSRETQYFGPGTRLLVL.

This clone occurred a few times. CDR3 loop: CSVVQGPNYGYTF. Written as DNA, the CDR3 is TGCAGCGTTGTGCAGGGCCCTAACTATGGCTACACCTTC. V is TRBV29-1 and J is TRBJ1-2, with D tentatively TRBD1 (5 bases). Germline loops: CDR1 SQVTM, CDR2 ANQGSEA. The CDR3 totals 13 residues. V dropped 4 bases and J dropped 0 bases, with 9 bases sitting between them. Looking up the rest from reference TRBV29-1 and TRBJ1-2 gives the full variable domain: SAVISQKPSRDICQRGTSLTIQCQVDSQVTMMFWYRQQPGQSLTLIATANQGSEATYESGFVIDKFPISRPNLTFSTLTVSNMSPEDSSIYLCSVVQGPNYGYTFGSGTRLTVV.

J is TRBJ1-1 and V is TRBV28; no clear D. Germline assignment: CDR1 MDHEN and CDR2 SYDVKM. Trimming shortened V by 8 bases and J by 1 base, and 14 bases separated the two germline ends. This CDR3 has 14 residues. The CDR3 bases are TGTGCCAGCGCCCCCCCGAGCGGGAACACTGAAGCTTTCTTT. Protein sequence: CASAPPSGNTEAFF.

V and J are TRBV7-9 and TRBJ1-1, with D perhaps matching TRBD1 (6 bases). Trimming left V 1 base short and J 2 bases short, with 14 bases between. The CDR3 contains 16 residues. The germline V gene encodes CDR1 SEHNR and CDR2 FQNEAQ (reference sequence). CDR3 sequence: CASSLVRGGPNTEAFF. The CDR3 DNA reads TGTGCCAGCAGCTTAGTGAGAGGGGGACCAAACACTGAAGCTTTCTTT.

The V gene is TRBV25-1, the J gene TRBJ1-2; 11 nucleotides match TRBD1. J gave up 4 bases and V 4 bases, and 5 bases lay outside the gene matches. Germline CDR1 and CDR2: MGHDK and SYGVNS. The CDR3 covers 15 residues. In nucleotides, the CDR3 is TGTGCCAGCAGTGCCGGGACAGGGGGATTCTATGGCTACACCTTC. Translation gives CASSAGTGGFYGYTF.

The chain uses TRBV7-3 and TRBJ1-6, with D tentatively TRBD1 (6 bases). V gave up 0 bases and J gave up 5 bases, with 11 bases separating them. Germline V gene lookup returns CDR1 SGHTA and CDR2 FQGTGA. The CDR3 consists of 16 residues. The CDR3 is CASSLTTPGDNSPLHF. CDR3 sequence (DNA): TGTGCCAGCAGCTTAACGACGCCAGGGGATAATTCACCCCTCCACTTT. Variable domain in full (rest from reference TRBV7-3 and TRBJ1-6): GAGVSQTPSNKVTEKGKYVELRCDPISGHTALYWYRQSLGQGPEFLIYFQGTGAADDSGLPNDRFFAVRPEGSVSTLKIQRTERGDSAVYLCASSLTTPGDNSPLHFGNGTRLTVT.

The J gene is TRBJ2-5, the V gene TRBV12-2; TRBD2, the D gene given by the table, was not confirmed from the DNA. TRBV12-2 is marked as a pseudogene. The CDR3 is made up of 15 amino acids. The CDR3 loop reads CASRLTRLARETQYF. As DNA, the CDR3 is TGTGCAAGTCGCTTAACTAGACTAGCTCGGGAGACCCAGTACTTC.

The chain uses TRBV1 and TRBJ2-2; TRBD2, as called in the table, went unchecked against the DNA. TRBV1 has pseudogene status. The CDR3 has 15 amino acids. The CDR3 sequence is CTSGTSGNNTGELFF. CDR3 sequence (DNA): TGCACCAGCGGTACTAGCGGGAATAACACCGGGGAGCTGTTTTTT.

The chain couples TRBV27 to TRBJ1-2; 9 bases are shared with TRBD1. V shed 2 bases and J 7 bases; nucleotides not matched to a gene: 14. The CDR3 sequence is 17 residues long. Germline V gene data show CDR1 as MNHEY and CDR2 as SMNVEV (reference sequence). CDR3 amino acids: CASSLKKGQGSLGGYTF. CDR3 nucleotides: TGTGCCAGCAGTTTAAAAAAGGGACAGGGATCCCTAGGTGGCTACACCTTC.

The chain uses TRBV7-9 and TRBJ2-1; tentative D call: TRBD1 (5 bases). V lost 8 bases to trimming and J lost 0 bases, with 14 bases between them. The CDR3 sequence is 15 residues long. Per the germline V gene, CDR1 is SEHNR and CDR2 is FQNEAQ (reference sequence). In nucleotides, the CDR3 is TGTGCCAGCCCAGACGACAGTTTCTCCTACAATGAGCAGTTCTTC. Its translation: CASPDDSFSYNEQFF.

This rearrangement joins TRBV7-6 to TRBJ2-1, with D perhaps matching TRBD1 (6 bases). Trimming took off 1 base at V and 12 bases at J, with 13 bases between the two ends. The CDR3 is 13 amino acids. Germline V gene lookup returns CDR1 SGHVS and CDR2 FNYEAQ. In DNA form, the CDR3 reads TGTGCCAGCAGCTTAGTACAGGGAGCGGTGCAGTTCTTC. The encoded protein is CASSLVQGAVQFF.

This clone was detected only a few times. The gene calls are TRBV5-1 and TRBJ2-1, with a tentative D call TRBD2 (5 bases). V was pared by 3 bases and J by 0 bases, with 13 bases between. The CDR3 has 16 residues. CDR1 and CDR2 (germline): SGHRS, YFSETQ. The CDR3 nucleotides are TGCGCCAGCAGCTCTTCAGCGGTCTACTCCTACAATGAGCAGTTCTTC. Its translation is CASSSSAVYSYNEQFF.

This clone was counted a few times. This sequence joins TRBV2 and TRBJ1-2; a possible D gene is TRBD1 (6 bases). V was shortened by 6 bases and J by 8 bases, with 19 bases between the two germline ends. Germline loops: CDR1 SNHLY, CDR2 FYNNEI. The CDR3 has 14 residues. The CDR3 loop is CASRAGQRMVGYTF. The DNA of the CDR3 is TGTGCCAGCAGGGCCGGACAGCGAATGGTCGGCTACACCTTC.

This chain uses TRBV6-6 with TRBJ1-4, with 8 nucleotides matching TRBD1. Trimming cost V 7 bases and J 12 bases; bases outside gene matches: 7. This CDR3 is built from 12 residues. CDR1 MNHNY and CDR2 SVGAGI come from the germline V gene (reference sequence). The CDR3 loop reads CASNLGQGELFF. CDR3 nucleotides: TGTGCCAGCAATCTCGGACAGGGAGAACTGTTTTTT.

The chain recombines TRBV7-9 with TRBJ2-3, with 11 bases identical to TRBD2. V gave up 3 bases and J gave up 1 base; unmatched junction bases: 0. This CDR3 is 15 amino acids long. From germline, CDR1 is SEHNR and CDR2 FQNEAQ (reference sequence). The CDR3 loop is CASSLGLAGTDTQYF. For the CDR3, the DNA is TGTGCCAGCAGCTTGGGACTAGCGGGCACAGATACGCAGTATTTT.

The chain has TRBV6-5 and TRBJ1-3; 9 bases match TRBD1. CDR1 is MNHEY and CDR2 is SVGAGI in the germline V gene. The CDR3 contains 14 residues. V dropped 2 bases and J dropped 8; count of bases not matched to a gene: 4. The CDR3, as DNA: TGTGCCAGCAGTTACAAACAGGGGGCGGACACCATATATTTT. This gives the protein CASSYKQGADTIYF.

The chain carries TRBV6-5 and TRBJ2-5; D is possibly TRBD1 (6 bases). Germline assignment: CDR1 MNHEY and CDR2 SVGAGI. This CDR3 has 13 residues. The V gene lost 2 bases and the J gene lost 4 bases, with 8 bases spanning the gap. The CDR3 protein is CASSYGGPETQYF. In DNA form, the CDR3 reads TGTGCCAGCAGTTACGGGGGCCCAGAGACCCAGTACTTC.

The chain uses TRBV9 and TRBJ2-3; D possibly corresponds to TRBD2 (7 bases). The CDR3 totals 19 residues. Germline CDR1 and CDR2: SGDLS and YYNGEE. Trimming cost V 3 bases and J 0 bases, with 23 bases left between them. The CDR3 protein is CASSASPMGGPPSTDTQYF. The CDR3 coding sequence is TGTGCCAGCAGCGCATCCCCCATGGGGGGGCCCCCTAGCACAGATACGCAGTATTTT.

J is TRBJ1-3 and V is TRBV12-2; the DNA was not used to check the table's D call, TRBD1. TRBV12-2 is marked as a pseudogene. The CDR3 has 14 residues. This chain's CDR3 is CASRYRQVGNTIYF. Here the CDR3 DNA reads TGTGCAAGTCGCTACAGACAGGTGGGAAACACCATATATTTT.

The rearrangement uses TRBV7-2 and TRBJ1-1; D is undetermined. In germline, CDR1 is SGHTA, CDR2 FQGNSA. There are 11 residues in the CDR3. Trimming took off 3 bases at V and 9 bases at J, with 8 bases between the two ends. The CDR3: CASSFSRQAFF. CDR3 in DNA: TGTGCCAGCAGCTTTAGTCGCCAAGCTTTCTTT.

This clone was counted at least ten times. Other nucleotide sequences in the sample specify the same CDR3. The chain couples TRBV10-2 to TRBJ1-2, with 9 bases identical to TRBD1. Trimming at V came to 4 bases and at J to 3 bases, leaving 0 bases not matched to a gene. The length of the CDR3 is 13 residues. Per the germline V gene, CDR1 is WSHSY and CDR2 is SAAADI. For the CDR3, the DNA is TGCGCCAGCAGTGGACAGGGGGACTATGGCTACACCTTC. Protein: CASSGQGDYGYTF.

The CDR3 region is CASSLGGLNTEAFF. CDR3 nucleotides: TGTGCCAGCAGCTTAGGAGGGCTGAACACTGAAGCTTTCTTT. The V call is TRBV7-8, the J call TRBJ1-1; no reliable D call. Germline V lookup: CDR1 SGHVS, CDR2 FQNEAQ. V lost 1 base and J 0 bases, leaving 6 bases between the germline ends. This CDR3 has 14 residues.

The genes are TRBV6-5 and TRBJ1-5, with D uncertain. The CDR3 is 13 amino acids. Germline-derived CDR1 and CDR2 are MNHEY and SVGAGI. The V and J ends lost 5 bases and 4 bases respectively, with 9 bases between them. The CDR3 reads CASSPGNNQPQHF. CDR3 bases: TGTGCCAGCAGTCCTGGCAATAATCAGCCCCAGCATTTT.

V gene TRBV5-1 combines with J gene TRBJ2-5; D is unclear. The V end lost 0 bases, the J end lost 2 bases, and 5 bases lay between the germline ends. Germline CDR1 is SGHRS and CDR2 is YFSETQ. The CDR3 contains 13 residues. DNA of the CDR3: TGCGCCAGCAGCTTGGAACAGCAAGAGACCCAGTACTTC. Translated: CASSLEQQETQYF.

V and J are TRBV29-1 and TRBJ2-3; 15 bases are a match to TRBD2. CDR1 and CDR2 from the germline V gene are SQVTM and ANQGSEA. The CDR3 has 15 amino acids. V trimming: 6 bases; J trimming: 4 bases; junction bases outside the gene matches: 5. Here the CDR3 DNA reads TGCAGCGTGGCGGGACTAGCGGGAGGCTCAGATACGCAGTATTTT. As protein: CSVAGLAGGSDTQYF.

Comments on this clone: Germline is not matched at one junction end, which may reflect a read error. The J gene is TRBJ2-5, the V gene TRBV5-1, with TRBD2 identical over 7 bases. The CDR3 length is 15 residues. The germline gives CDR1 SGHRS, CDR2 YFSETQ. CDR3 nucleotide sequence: TGCGCCAACAGCTTGGGGCTAGCGGCCGAAGAGACCCAGTACTTC. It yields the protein CANSLGLAAEETQYF.